This T cell receptor beta chain emerged from a study of cytomegalovirus exposure and HLA in healthy donors. In the PCR, 60 Vbeta and 13 Jbeta primers were used. As processed by the authors: Among the unique TCR beta chains that a later analysis counted, 75 million to 85 million in all, about 11 million were shared. Sequenced by immunoSEQ multiplex PCR; TCRdb stores in-frame clones only, minus some. Clone size and V and J calls were adopted from that table, with D and trimming inferred from the DNA. The sample records 150,000 to 200,000 clones, about 84% being singletons. The CDR3 contains 16 residues. The trim removed 4 bases at V and 4 bases at J, leaving 11 bases unmatched. The germline gives CDR1 MNHEY, CDR2 SMNVEV (reference sequence).

The sequenced sample consisted of PBMCs. This TCR was recovered from a man between 45 and 60 years old in good health and CMV-seropositive. The rearrangement joins TRBV27 to TRBJ1-1, with 8 bases lining up with TRBD1. The CDR3 loop is CASSSVPGQGGTEAFF. The CDR3, as DNA: TGTGCCAGCAGTTCCGTCCCAGGACAGGGAGGCACTGAAGCTTTCTTT.